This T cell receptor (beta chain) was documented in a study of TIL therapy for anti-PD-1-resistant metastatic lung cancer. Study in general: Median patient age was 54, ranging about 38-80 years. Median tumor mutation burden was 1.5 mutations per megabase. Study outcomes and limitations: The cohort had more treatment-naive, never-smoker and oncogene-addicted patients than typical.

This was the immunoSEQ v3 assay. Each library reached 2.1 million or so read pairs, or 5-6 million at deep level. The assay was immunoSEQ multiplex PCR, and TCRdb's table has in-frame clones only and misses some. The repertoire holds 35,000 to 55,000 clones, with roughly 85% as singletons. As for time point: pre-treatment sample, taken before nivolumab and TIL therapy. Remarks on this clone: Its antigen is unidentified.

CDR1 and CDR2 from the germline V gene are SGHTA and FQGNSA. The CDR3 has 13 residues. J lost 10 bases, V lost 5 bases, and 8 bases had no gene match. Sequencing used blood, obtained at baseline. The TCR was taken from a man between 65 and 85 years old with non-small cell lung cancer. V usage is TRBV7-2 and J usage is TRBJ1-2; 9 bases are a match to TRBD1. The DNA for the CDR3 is TGTGCCAGCAGCCGGCCGGGACAGGGTGACTACACCTTC. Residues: CASSRPGQGDYTF.